Listed below are T cell receptor beta chains from one sample, sequenced in a study of T cells in localized non-small cell lung cancer. Data came from immunoSEQ multiplex PCR; TCRdb stores just in-frame clones and leaves some out. The sample lists roughly 77,000 clones, about 88% seen once, with 20% to 25% in the top ten. Sample: peripheral blood, taken before any cancer treatment. The receptors come from a woman aged 35-75 years with stage I squamous cell lung carcinoma. Both conserved end residues are part of each CDR3. Each record gives: clone size, D gene, V gene, J gene, CDR3 protein. The D gene is left open where the match is weak. Clone size is stated in some rows and not others, as once, few, many or a class when expanded.

clone_size: -; d_call: -; v_call: TRBV30; j_call: TRBJ2-7; cdr3_aa: CAWRRTLGPFEQYF
clone_size: -; d_call: -; v_call: TRBV27; j_call: TRBJ2-7; cdr3_aa: CASSSGPSYEQYF
clone_size: once; d_call: TRBD2; v_call: TRBV6-6; j_call: TRBJ2-7; cdr3_aa: CASSYSSGGAVHEQYF
clone_size: -; d_call: TRBD2; v_call: TRBV6-5; j_call: TRBJ2-3; cdr3_aa: CASSPLAGGTDTQYF
clone_size: -; d_call: -; v_call: TRBV2; j_call: TRBJ1-5; cdr3_aa: CASSEAVGVNQPQHF
clone_size: -; d_call: -; v_call: TRBV30; j_call: TRBJ1-2; cdr3_aa: CAWSAGGDYGYTF
clone_size: -; d_call: -; v_call: TRBV29-1; j_call: TRBJ1-1; cdr3_aa: CSVDGGNTEAFF
clone_size: -; d_call: -; v_call: TRBV30; j_call: TRBJ1-2; cdr3_aa: CAWSRDSNYGYTF
clone_size: -; d_call: -; v_call: TRBV7-2; j_call: TRBJ2-7; cdr3_aa: CASSLGGPQYGEQYF
clone_size: -; d_call: TRBD1; v_call: TRBV5-4; j_call: TRBJ2-1; cdr3_aa: CASSRGTGSDNEQFF
clone_size: once; d_call: -; v_call: TRBV7-2; j_call: TRBJ1-1; cdr3_aa: CASSPPYVASEAFF
clone_size: -; d_call: TRBD1; v_call: TRBV6-6; j_call: TRBJ1-6; cdr3_aa: CASSSSQGAYSPLHF
clone_size: once; d_call: -; v_call: TRBV5-5; j_call: TRBJ1-1; cdr3_aa: CASSLSFRDEAFF
clone_size: once; d_call: TRBD2; v_call: TRBV5-1; j_call: TRBJ2-7; cdr3_aa: CASRLTSGALYEQYF
clone_size: -; d_call: TRBD2; v_call: TRBV5-7; j_call: TRBJ2-3; cdr3_aa: CASSWGGTSTDTQYF
clone_size: -; d_call: -; v_call: TRBV5-1; j_call: TRBJ1-2; cdr3_aa: CASSVQGSNYGYTF
clone_size: -; d_call: -; v_call: TRBV25-1; j_call: TRBJ1-2; cdr3_aa: CASSYSGGYTF
clone_size: -; d_call: TRBD1; v_call: TRBV5-1; j_call: TRBJ1-2; cdr3_aa: CASSSGQGHYGYTF
clone_size: -; d_call: -; v_call: TRBV5-6; j_call: TRBJ2-7; cdr3_aa: CASSLTEYEQYF
clone_size: -; d_call: -; v_call: TRBV9; j_call: TRBJ1-6; cdr3_aa: CASSVGTALVLTPLHF
clone_size: -; d_call: TRBD1; v_call: TRBV2; j_call: TRBJ1-5; cdr3_aa: CASSSRGDSNQPQHF
clone_size: few; d_call: TRBD1; v_call: TRBV9; j_call: TRBJ2-5; cdr3_aa: CASSLQVGTGQETQYF
clone_size: -; d_call: -; v_call: TRBV5-1; j_call: TRBJ2-7; cdr3_aa: CASSFRGAPFEQYF
clone_size: -; d_call: -; v_call: TRBV6-5; j_call: TRBJ1-3; cdr3_aa: CASSPAPYSGNTIYF
clone_size: few; d_call: -; v_call: TRBV4-1; j_call: TRBJ2-2; cdr3_aa: CASSQDWDPVYGELFF
clone_size: -; d_call: TRBD1; v_call: TRBV7-9; j_call: TRBJ1-6; cdr3_aa: CASSLGQADNSPLHF
clone_size: -; d_call: -; v_call: TRBV5-1; j_call: TRBJ1-5; cdr3_aa: CASSLEGGDQPQHF
clone_size: -; d_call: -; v_call: TRBV6-5; j_call: TRBJ1-2; cdr3_aa: CASSYSNPGFYGYTF
clone_size: -; d_call: -; v_call: TRBV6-1; j_call: TRBJ2-1; cdr3_aa: CASSESRIRQFF
clone_size: -; d_call: TRBD1; v_call: TRBV6-5; j_call: TRBJ1-2; cdr3_aa: CASRPDRDDGYTF
clone_size: once; d_call: -; v_call: TRBV7-2; j_call: TRBJ2-5; cdr3_aa: CASSLGQGKETQYF
clone_size: -; d_call: -; v_call: TRBV5-1; j_call: TRBJ1-6; cdr3_aa: CASSLGQGDGPLHF
clone_size: -; d_call: -; v_call: TRBV7-9; j_call: TRBJ1-1; cdr3_aa: CASAPGTSLGAEAFF
clone_size: once; d_call: -; v_call: TRBV6-5; j_call: TRBJ2-7; cdr3_aa: CASSYSMSSYEQYF
clone_size: -; d_call: TRBD1; v_call: TRBV5-1; j_call: TRBJ2-7; cdr3_aa: CASSVGQGRHEQYF
clone_size: -; d_call: TRBD1; v_call: TRBV7-9; j_call: TRBJ1-6; cdr3_aa: CASSTGQGYSPLHF
clone_size: -; d_call: TRBD2; v_call: TRBV2; j_call: TRBJ2-2; cdr3_aa: CASRGLAGVTGELFF
clone_size: -; d_call: TRBD1; v_call: TRBV4-1; j_call: TRBJ1-5; cdr3_aa: CASSQDAGQGIQPQHF
clone_size: once; d_call: TRBD2; v_call: TRBV9; j_call: TRBJ2-5; cdr3_aa: CASSLTSGGAGETQYF
clone_size: -; d_call: TRBD1; v_call: TRBV5-1; j_call: TRBJ2-5; cdr3_aa: CASSLLTGRAETQYF
clone_size: -; d_call: -; v_call: TRBV9; j_call: TRBJ1-6; cdr3_aa: CASSVGPPGNSPLHF
clone_size: -; d_call: -; v_call: TRBV6-6; j_call: TRBJ1-3; cdr3_aa: CASSPPTAWGNTIYF